The 21 T cell receptor beta chains listed next were all sequenced from one sample in a study of CXCR3-negative and CXCR3-positive naive CD8 T cells. 5' RACE that incorporated UMI labels was used to prepare the TRB cDNA libraries. Reanalyzing the 5' RACE reads, TCRdb keeps one entry per CDR3 protein, without DNA. This listing includes tens of thousands of distinct CDR3 sequences. Material for sequencing was memory CD8+ T cells from blood. All receptors derive from a human donor in good health. Some clones in this sample may be carry-over from other donors' samples.

The chain is built from TRBV7-9 and TRBJ2-5; the TCRdb call, TRBD2, lacks DNA for checking. Germline V gene data show CDR1 as SEHNR and CDR2 as FQNEAQ (reference sequence). The CDR3 spans 16 residues. CDR3: CASSFFGQGGGETQYF.

J is TRBJ2-1 and V is TRBV12-3 or TRBV12-4. The CDR3 is 11 amino acids. The CDR3 here is CASSSDGVQFF.

This chain uses TRBV5-6 with TRBJ2-6. Germline V CDR1 and CDR2: SGHDT, YYEEEE. This CDR3 spans 14 amino acids. The CDR3 loop reads CASSFQTGANVLTF.

The chain carries TRBV29-1 and TRBJ2-2; the D call of TRBD1 rests on TCRdb alone, since no DNA is present to check it. Germline V gene data show CDR1 as SQVTM and CDR2 as ANQGSEA. This CDR3 is 14 amino acids long. CDR3: CSVEGQLNTGELFF.

The chain carries TRBV6-2 or TRBV6-3 and TRBJ2-7; as DNA is missing, the TRBD2 call by TCRdb cannot be tested. Germline V gene data show CDR1 as MNHEY and CDR2 as SVGEGT. The CDR3 consists of 13 residues. The chain's CDR3 is CASSPARAYEQYF.

The V and J genes are TRBV10-3 and TRBJ2-7; TCRdb picks TRBD1, but there is no DNA to check that call. Germline CDR1 ENHRY, CDR2 SYGVKD. The length of the CDR3 is 15 residues. CDR3: CAISDLQGASDEQYF.

The J gene is TRBJ2-7, the V gene TRBV29-1; TCRdb outputs TRBD1, but without DNA this stays unchecked. The germline V gene has CDR1 SQVTM and CDR2 ANQGSEA. This CDR3 spans 15 amino acids. The CDR3 sequence: CSVEETGQASYEQYF.

This CDR3 is CSARGGGTGFSYEQYF. V gene TRBV20-1 combines with J gene TRBJ2-7; TCRdb selects TRBD1, and the lack of DNA leaves this call unchecked. There are 16 residues in the CDR3. Germline V CDR1 and CDR2: DFQATT, SNEGSKA (reference sequence).

This chain joins TRBV4-1 and TRBJ1-2. Looked up from germline, CDR1 is MGHRA and CDR2 is YSYEKL. This CDR3 comprises 16 residues. CDR3 in amino acids: CASSQDPLTANYGYTF.

This chain uses TRBV7-9 with TRBJ2-7; as DNA is missing, the TRBD2 call by TCRdb cannot be tested. Germline CDR1 is SEHNR and CDR2 is FQNEAQ (reference sequence). CDR3 size: 16 residues. CDR3 sequence reads: CASSFKSAGLIHEQYF.

The rearrangement joins TRBV5-1 to TRBJ2-1; the D call of TRBD1 rests on TCRdb alone, since no DNA is present to check it. The CDR3 length is 16 residues. Per germline, CDR1 SGHRS and CDR2 YFSETQ. The CDR3 reads CASSSPGGSSYNEQFF.

The chain has TRBV5-4 and TRBJ2-1; TCRdb's D call of TRBD2 is untestable without DNA. CDR3 size: 16 residues. Germline V lookup: CDR1 SGHNT, CDR2 YYREEE (reference sequence). CDR3 sequence: CASSRLAGETYNEQFF.

This chain connects TRBV29-1 to TRBJ1-1. The CDR3 sequence is 12 residues long. CDR1 SQVTM and CDR2 ANQGSEA come from the germline V gene. The CDR3 loop reads CSAGSWGTEAFF. The complete variable domain, with remaining parts taken from reference TRBV29-1 and TRBJ1-1, reads SAVISQKPSRDICQRGTSLTIQCQVDSQVTMMFWYRQQPGQSLTLIATANQGSEATYESGFVIDKFPISRPNLTFSTLTVSNMSPEDSSIYLCSAGSWGTEAFFGQGTRLTVV.

The chain carries TRBV4-1 and TRBJ2-7; without DNA, the TCRdb call of TRBD1 cannot be checked. CDR1 is MGHRA, CDR2 YSYEKL, per germline. There are 17 residues in the CDR3. CDR3 loop: CASSQRVGQASSYEQYF.

The V and J genes are TRBV20-1 and TRBJ2-3; absent DNA, TCRdb's TRBD2 call cannot be checked. Germline lookup yields CDR1 DFQATT and CDR2 SNEGSKA (reference sequence). The CDR3 has 16 amino acids. CDR3 residues: CSARDGSGGETDTQYF.

The rearrangement links TRBV29-1 to TRBJ1-1; TCRdb's D call of TRBD1 is untestable without DNA. The germline CDR1 and CDR2 sequences are SQVTM and ANQGSEA. This CDR3 comprises 12 residues. CDR3 residues: CSVHTGGTEAFF.

The chain recombines TRBV7-8 with TRBJ2-7; TCRdb's assignment of TRBD2 cannot be checked, as there is no DNA. The V gene's germline CDR1 is SGHVS and CDR2 FQNEAQ. The CDR3 is 15 residues long. CDR3 loop: CASSSLTGPSYEQYF.

This chain joins TRBV29-1 and TRBJ2-5; the D gene TCRdb calls, TRBD1, cannot be checked with no DNA. Per the germline V gene, CDR1 is SQVTM and CDR2 is ANQGSEA. CDR3 length: 14 residues. The chain's CDR3 is CSARGAELQETQYF.

The V call is TRBV4-2, the J call TRBJ2-6; TCRdb indicates TRBD1, and absent DNA this call remains unverified. Germline CDR1 reads LGHNA; CDR2 reads YNFKEQ. The CDR3 sequence is 16 residues long. CDR3 loop: CASSQEGGTGANVLTF.

The chain couples TRBV27 to TRBJ2-7; absent DNA, TCRdb's TRBD2 call cannot be checked. The V gene's germline CDR1 is MNHEY and CDR2 SMNVEV (reference sequence). CDR3 size: 14 residues. The chain's CDR3 is CASSPVVAGGWQYF.

This chain joins TRBV7-7 and TRBJ2-1. Looked up from germline, CDR1 is SSHAT and CDR2 is FNYEAQ (reference sequence). The CDR3 runs to 13 residues. CDR3 in amino acids: CASSLGSYNEQFF.